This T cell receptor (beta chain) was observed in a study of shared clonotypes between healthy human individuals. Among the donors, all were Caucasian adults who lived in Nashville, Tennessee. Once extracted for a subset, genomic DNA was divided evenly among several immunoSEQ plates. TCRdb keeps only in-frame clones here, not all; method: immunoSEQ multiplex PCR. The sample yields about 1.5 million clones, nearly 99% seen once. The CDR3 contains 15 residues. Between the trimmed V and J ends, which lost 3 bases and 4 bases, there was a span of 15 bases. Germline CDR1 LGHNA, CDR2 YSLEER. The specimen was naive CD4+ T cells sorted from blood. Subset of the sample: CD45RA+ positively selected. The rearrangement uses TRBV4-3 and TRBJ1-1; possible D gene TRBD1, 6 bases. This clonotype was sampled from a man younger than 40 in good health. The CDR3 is CASSQGHLRGTEAFF. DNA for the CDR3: TGCGCCAGCAGCCAGGGACATCTCAGGGGCACTGAAGCTTTCTTT.